Following are 10 T cell receptor beta chains from one sample sequenced in a study of Graves' ophthalmopathy and Graves' hyperthyroidism. TCR beta CDR3 amplification used RNA transcripts. First-round RT-PCR employed HTBI primers, with a second-round multiplex PCR after it. TCRdb passed the multiplex PCR reads through MiXCR, listing each CDR3 protein once. Of 740,000 or so distinct CDR3 sequences in the sample, approximately 40% were seen once. The source material was peripheral blood. The source of these receptors is an adult man with Graves' ophthalmopathy.

This clonotype was seen repeatedly, ten times or more. The chain links TRBV19 to TRBJ2-7; the match to TRBD2 covers 8 bases. In germline, CDR1 is LNHDA, CDR2 SQIVND (reference sequence). This CDR3 region has 15 residues. With V trimmed by 6 bases and J by 2 bases, 9 bases remained unmatched. CDR3 amino acids: CASSTRRTSTYEQYF. The CDR3 DNA follows: TGTGCCAGTAGCACCCGTCGGACTAGCACCTACGAGCAGTACTTC. Full variable domain (missing parts from reference TRBV19 and TRBJ2-7): DGGITQSPKYLFRKEGQNVTLSCEQNLNHDAMYWYRQDPGQGLRLIYYSQIVNDFQKGDIAEGYSVSREKKESFPLTVTSAQKNPTAFYLCASSTRRTSTYEQYFGPGTRLTVT.

The chain uses TRBV2 and TRBJ2-1, with 8 bases lining up with TRBD2. CDR3 size: 14 residues. The germline CDR1 and CDR2 sequences are SNHLY and FYNNEI. The junction had 2 bases not matched to a gene; V was cut back by 6 bases and J by 1 base. The CDR3 nucleotides read TGTGCCAGCAGATTAGCGGGGTCCTACAATGAGCAGTTCTTC. Translated: CASRLAGSYNEQFF.

This chain links TRBV7-6 with TRBJ2-1; 7 bases match TRBD2. CDR1 is SGHVS, CDR2 FNYEAQ, per germline. The CDR3 has 13 amino acids. The J segment lost 6 bases and the V segment lost 1 base, leaving 0 bases of the junction unmatched. DNA for the CDR3: TGTGCCAGCAGCTTAGGACTAGCCAATGAGCAGTTCTTC. Its translation is CASSLGLANEQFF.

Of note for this clonotype: Germline and junction disagree at one end, which may indicate a read error. The chain couples TRBV24-1 to TRBJ2-7; 8 bases are shared with TRBD1. Germline V gives CDR1 KGHDR, CDR2 SFDVKD. The CDR3 has 15 residues. This chain's CDR3 is CASSRGDRRLYEQYF. The CDR3 nucleotides read TGTGCCAGCAGTCGAGGGGACAGGCGACTTTACGAGCAGTACTTC.

This clonotype was detected only a few times. This sequence joins TRBV5-8 and TRBJ1-6; 8 bases are shared with TRBD1. The V segment lost 4 bases and the J segment 9 bases; nucleotides outside the gene matches: 3. Per germline, CDR1 SGHTS and CDR2 YDEGEE. The CDR3 has 13 amino acids. DNA for the CDR3: TGTGCCAGCAGCCGGGACAGGACTTCACCCCTCCACTTT. Translated: CASSRDRTSPLHF.

This chain uses TRBV5-5 with TRBJ1-4; D gene uncertain. In germline, CDR1 is SGHKS, CDR2 YYEKEE (reference sequence). CDR3 length equals 13 residues. V shed 4 bases and J shed 4 bases, with 8 bases lying between them. CDR3: CASSTSHNEKLFF. CDR3 nucleotides: TGTGCCAGCAGCACTAGTCATAATGAAAAACTGTTTTTT.

The sample holds many counts of this clonotype. The V and J genes are TRBV9 and TRBJ2-5; 9 bases align to TRBD1. From germline, CDR1 is SGDLS and CDR2 YYNGEE. V shed 0 bases and J 5 bases; nucleotides not matched to a gene: 5. This CDR3 spans 15 amino acids. In DNA, the CDR3 is TGTGCCAGCAGCGTAGTGGGACAGGGTTGGGAGACCCAGTACTTC. Translated, it gives CASSVVGQGWETQYF.

This clonotype has only one observation. The chain recombines TRBV6-1 with TRBJ1-5; no reliable D call. Trimming shortened V by 2 bases and J by 7 bases, and 12 bases separated the two germline ends. The CDR3 sequence is 14 residues long. CDR1 is MNHNS, CDR2 SASEGT, per germline. CDR3 in DNA: TGTGCCAGCAGTGAATATGGGGATTCCCAGCCCCAGCATTTT. As protein: CASSEYGDSQPQHF.

The chain links TRBV25-1 to TRBJ2-2, with TRBD1 identical over 10 bases. Per germline, CDR1 MGHDK and CDR2 SYGVNS. The trim removed 5 bases at V and 5 bases at J, leaving 5 bases unmatched. There are 15 residues in the CDR3. The DNA for the CDR3 is TGTGCCAGCAGTCGACAGGGGGCGCAAACCGGGGAGCTGTTTTTT. It translates to CASSRQGAQTGELFF.

The chain is built from TRBV4-1 and TRBJ1-2; D perhaps matches TRBD1 (6 bases). This CDR3 has 15 residues. V was trimmed by 4 bases and J by 7 bases, leaving 19 bases between them. Germline V gives CDR1 MGHRA, CDR2 YSYEKL. The CDR3 coding sequence is TGCGCCAGCAGCCCCGGACAGCCCCGGTCGCTTGGCTACACCTTC. Translated, it gives CASSPGQPRSLGYTF.